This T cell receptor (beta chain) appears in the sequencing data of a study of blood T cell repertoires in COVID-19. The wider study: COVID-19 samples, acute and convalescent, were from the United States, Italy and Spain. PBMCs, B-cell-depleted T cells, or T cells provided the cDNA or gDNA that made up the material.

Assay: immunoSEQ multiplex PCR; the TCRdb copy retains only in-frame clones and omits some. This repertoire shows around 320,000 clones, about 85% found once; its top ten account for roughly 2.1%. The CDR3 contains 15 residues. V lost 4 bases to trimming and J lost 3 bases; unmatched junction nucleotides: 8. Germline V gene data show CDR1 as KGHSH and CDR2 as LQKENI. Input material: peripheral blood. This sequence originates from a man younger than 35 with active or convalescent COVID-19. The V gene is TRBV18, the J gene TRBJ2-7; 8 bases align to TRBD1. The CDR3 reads CASSQGQGPLYEQYF. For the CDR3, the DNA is TGTGCCAGCTCACAAGGACAGGGCCCACTCTACGAGCAGTACTTC.